This T cell receptor beta chain was sequenced for a study of blood T cell repertoires in COVID-19. About the research overall: The United States, Italy and Spain provided the acute and convalescent COVID-19 samples. In each case, the material was cDNA or gDNA derived from T cells, B-cell-depleted T cells, or PBMCs.

Trimming removed 2 bases at V and 7 bases at J, with 8 bases between. Germline assignment: CDR1 GTSNPN and CDR2 SVGIG (reference sequence). The CDR3 length is 11 residues. As originally analysed: Reference gene primer amplification gave estimated nucleated cell counts. Repertoires were generated with immunoSEQ multiplex PCR, while TCRdb's copy carries only in-frame clones and drops some. V and J calls and clone size are as listed in that table; D and trimming were resolved from the DNA. The profile shows about 260,000 clones, approximately 86% of them singletons. The genes are TRBV30 and TRBJ1-2; D unclear. The sequenced sample consisted of peripheral blood. The sequence was obtained from a man younger than 40 with active or convalescent COVID-19. The CDR3 nucleotides read TGTGCCTGGAGTAGGGAGGCTGGCTACACCTTC. It yields the protein CAWSREAGYTF.